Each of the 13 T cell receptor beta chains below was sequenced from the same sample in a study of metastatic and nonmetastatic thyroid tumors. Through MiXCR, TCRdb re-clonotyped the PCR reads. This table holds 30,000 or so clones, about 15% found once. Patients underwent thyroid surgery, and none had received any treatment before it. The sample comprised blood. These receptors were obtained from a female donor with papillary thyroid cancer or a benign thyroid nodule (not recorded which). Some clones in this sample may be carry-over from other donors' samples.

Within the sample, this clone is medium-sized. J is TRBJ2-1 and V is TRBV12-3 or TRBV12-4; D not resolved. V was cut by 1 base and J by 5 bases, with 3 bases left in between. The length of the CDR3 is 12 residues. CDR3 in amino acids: CASSLGDNEQFF. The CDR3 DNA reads TGTGCCAGCAGTTTAGGGGACAATGAGCAGTTCTTC.

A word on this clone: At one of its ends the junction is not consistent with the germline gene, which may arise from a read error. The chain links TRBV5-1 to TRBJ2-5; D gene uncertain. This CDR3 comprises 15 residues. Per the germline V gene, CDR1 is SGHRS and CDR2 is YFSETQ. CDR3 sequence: CASSLEGSYQDTQYF. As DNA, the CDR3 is TGCGCCAGCAGCTTGGAAGGATCGTACCAAGATACCCAGTACTTC.

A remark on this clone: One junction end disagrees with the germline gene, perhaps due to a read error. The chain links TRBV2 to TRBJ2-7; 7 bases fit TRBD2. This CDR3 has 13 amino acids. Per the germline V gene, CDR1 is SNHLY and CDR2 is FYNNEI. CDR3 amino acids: CASRFGRAGEQYF. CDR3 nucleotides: TGTGCCAGCAGATTCGGCAGGGCGGGAGAGCAATACTTC.

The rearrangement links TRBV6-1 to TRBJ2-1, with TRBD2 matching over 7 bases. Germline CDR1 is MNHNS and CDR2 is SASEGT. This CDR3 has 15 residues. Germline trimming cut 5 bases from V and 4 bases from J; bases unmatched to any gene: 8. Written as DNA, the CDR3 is TGTGCCAGCAGTTCTGGGACTATCGATTACAATGAGCAGTTCTTC. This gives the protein CASSSGTIDYNEQFF.

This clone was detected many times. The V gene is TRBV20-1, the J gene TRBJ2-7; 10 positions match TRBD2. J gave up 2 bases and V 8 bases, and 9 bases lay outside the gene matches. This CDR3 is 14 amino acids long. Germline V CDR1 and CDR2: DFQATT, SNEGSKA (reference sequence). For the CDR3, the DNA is TGCAGTCCGTGGAGCGGGAGGGAGGCCTACGAGCAGTACTTC. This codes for CSPWSGREAYEQYF.

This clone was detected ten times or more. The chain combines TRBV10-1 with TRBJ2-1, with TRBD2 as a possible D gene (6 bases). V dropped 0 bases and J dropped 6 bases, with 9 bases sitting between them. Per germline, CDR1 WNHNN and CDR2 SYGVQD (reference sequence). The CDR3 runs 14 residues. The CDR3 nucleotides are TGCGCCAGCAGTGAGTCGGAGGGTGGCAATGAGCAGTTCTTC. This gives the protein CASSESEGGNEQFF.

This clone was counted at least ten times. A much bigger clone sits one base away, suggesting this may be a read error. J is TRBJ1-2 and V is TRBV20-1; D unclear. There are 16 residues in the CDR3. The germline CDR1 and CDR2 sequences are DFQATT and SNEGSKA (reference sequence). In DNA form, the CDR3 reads TGCAGTGCTAGAGACCTCCTTTGGGCAGGAGACTATGGCCACACCTTC. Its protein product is CSARDLLWAGDYGHTF.

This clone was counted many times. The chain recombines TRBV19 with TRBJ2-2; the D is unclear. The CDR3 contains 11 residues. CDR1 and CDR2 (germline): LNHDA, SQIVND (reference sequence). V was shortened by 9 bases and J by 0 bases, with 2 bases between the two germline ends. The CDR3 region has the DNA TGTGCCAGCTCGAACACCGGGGAGCTGTTTTTT. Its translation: CASSNTGELFF.

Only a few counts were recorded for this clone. The CDR3 bases are TGTGCCATATGGAAGGGAACTAGCGGCCCTTCCTACAATGAGCAGTTCTTC. Amino acid sequence: CAIWKGTSGPSYNEQFF. J is TRBJ2-1 and V is TRBV10-3, with 8 bases fitting TRBD2. Germline V gene data show CDR1 as ENHRY and CDR2 as SYGVKD. This CDR3 is built from 17 residues. The V segment lost 9 bases and the J segment 1 base; nucleotides outside the gene matches: 14.

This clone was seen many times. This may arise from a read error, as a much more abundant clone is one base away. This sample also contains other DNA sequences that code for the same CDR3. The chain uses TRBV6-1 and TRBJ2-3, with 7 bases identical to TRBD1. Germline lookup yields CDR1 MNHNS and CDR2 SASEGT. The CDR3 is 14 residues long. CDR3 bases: TGTGCCAGCAGTCGGGACAGATACACAGATACGCAGTATTTC. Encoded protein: CASSRDRYTDTQYF.

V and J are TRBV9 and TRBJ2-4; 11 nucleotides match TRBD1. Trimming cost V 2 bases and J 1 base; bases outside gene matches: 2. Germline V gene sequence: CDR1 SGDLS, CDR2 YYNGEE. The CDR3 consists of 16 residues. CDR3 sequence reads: CASSVGQGAAKNIQYF. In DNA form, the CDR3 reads TGTGCCAGCAGCGTCGGACAGGGGGCTGCCAAAAACATTCAGTACTTC.

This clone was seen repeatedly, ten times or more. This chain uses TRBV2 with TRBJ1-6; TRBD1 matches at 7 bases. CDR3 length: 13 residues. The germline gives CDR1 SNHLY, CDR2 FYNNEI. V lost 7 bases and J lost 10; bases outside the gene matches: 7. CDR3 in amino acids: CASNVRGNSPLHF. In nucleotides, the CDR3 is TGTGCCAGCAACGTCAGGGGGAACTCACCCCTCCACTTT.

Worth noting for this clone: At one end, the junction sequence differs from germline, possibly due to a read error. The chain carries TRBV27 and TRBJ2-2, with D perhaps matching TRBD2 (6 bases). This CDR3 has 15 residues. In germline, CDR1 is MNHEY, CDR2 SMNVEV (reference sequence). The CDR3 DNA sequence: TGTGCCAGCAGTTTAGCGGGAATGAACACAGGGGAGCTGTTTTTT. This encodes CASSLAGMNTGELFF.